In its sample, the clone carrying this T cell receptor (beta chain) was seen a few times. Sequencing was performed with immunoSEQ multiplex PCR; in TCRdb, only in-frame clones are kept and a portion is missing. The data contain tens of thousands of clones, about 92% of them singletons. This specimen belongs to a study of blood T cell repertoires in COVID-19. In the study overall: PBMCs, B-cell-depleted T cells, or T cells provided the cDNA or gDNA that made up the material.

There are 16 residues in the CDR3. The germline V gene has CDR1 LNHDA and CDR2 SQIVND (reference sequence). V was trimmed by 4 bases and J by 0 bases, leaving 15 bases between them. The receptor's source is an elderly woman with acute or convalescent COVID-19. The chain employs TRBV19 and TRBJ1-2; a possible D gene is TRBD1 (6 bases). Input material: peripheral blood. CDR3 sequence reads: CASSNDRSTTNYGYTF. The CDR3 DNA reads TGTGCCAGTAGTAACGACAGGTCGACGACTAACTATGGCTACACCTTC.